A selection of T cell receptor beta chains follows, all from one sample in a study of T cell responses to AZD1222 COVID-19 vaccine. The repertoire was sequenced with immunoSEQ multiplex PCR; TCRdb's copy has only in-frame clones and lacks some. Of approximately 140,000 clones listed, more than 75% were seen once; the top ten hold roughly 5%. Sequenced material: peripheral blood, taken on day 0 of AZD1222 vaccination. Source of these receptors: an adult in good health. The CDR3 runs from the conserved cysteine through the conserved F or W. Expanded clones get a size class; other rows say once, few or many, or leave the size out.

v_call: TRBV9; j_call: TRBJ2-7; clone_size: -; cdr3_aa: CASSVGGGLTYEQYF
v_call: TRBV29-1; j_call: TRBJ2-2; clone_size: -; cdr3_aa: CSVGTSGSSSGELFF
v_call: TRBV7-9; j_call: TRBJ2-2; clone_size: -; cdr3_aa: CASSGGGRTGELFF
v_call: TRBV15; j_call: TRBJ2-5; clone_size: -; cdr3_aa: CATSSLRAMTGPQETQYF
v_call: TRBV4-1; j_call: TRBJ1-1; clone_size: -; cdr3_aa: CASSLEGATRRTEAFF
v_call: TRBV29-1; j_call: TRBJ1-5; clone_size: -; cdr3_aa: CSVLLPGQGNQPQHF
v_call: TRBV13; j_call: TRBJ2-7; clone_size: -; cdr3_aa: CASSPVGGSGYEQYF
v_call: TRBV15; j_call: TRBJ1-5; clone_size: once; cdr3_aa: CATSRGTEAKAQHF
v_call: TRBV15; j_call: TRBJ2-7; clone_size: -; cdr3_aa: CATRGTGDSYEQYF
v_call: TRBV18; j_call: TRBJ1-1; clone_size: -; cdr3_aa: CASSQGQGMNTEAFF
v_call: TRBV9; j_call: TRBJ1-4; clone_size: -; cdr3_aa: CASSAGGGDEKLFF
v_call: TRBV27; j_call: TRBJ2-5; clone_size: -; cdr3_aa: CASSLTGTGETQYF
v_call: TRBV19; j_call: TRBJ1-3; clone_size: -; cdr3_aa: CASIVTGEPGNTIYF
v_call: TRBV28; j_call: TRBJ2-7; clone_size: -; cdr3_aa: CASRQLAGDYEQYF
v_call: TRBV2; j_call: TRBJ2-5; clone_size: -; cdr3_aa: CASSPQGETQYF
v_call: TRBV9; j_call: TRBJ2-1; clone_size: -; cdr3_aa: CASSGGRPYNEQFF
v_call: TRBV6-5; j_call: TRBJ1-1; clone_size: once; cdr3_aa: CASTGTGPEGTFF
v_call: TRBV5-4; j_call: TRBJ2-1; clone_size: -; cdr3_aa: CASSLSTESYNEQFF
v_call: TRBV2; j_call: TRBJ2-7; clone_size: -; cdr3_aa: CASRRTGWGQYF
v_call: TRBV6-5; j_call: TRBJ2-6; clone_size: -; cdr3_aa: CASSYSGANVLTF
v_call: TRBV5-5; j_call: TRBJ2-3; clone_size: -; cdr3_aa: CASSLAVGGWADTQYF
v_call: TRBV4-1; j_call: TRBJ1-4; clone_size: -; cdr3_aa: CASRLGGDEKLFF